The clone carrying this T cell receptor beta chain appeared once. Antigen: not known. This entry comes from a study of brain T cells in children with intractable seizures. Study-level results: Patients' HCMV serostatus was unknown; virus specificity rests on CDR3 similarity alone. Pre-surgery blood may have been undersampled, hiding some clones.

Time point reported: blood from clinic visit 5 months post-surgery; TSC patient then seizure free. The sequenced cases were selected for having the highest brain T cell transcript signatures. The trim removed 3 bases at V and 0 bases at J, leaving 10 bases unmatched. Germline CDR1 is SGHDN and CDR2 is FVKESK. The CDR3 extends over 18 amino acids. Libraries were prepared by immunoSEQ multiplex PCR; TCRdb keeps only in-frame clonotypes and omits some of them. This table has hundreds of thousands of clones, about 93% appearing once. The receptor's source is a boy under three years old with tuberous sclerosis and intractable seizures. The J gene is TRBJ1-3, the V gene TRBV14, with 8 nucleotides matching TRBD1. The sequencing used peripheral blood, collected more than 4 months after surgery. The CDR3: CASSQGQASYLSGNTIYF. CDR3 DNA: TGTGCCAGCAGCCAGGGACAGGCTTCTTATCTCTCTGGAAACACCATATATTTT.